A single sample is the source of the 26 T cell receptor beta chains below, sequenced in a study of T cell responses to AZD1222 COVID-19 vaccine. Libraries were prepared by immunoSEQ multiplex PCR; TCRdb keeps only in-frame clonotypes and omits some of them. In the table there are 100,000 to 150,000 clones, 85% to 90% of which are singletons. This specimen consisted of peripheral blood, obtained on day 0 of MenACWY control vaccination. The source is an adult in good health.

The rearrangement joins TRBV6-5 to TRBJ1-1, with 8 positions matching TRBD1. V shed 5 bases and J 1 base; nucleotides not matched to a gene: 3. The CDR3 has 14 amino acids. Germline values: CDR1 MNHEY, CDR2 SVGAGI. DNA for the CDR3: TGTGCCAGCAGTCGGGACAGGAAGAACACTGAAGCTTTCTTT. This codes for CASSRDRKNTEAFF.

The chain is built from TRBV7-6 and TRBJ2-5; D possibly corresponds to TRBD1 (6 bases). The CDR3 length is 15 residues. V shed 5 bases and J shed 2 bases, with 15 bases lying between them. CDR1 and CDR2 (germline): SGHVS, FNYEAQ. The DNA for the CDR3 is TGTGCCAGCAGCCCCGGACAGAGCTTACAAGAGACCCAGTACTTC. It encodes CASSPGQSLQETQYF.

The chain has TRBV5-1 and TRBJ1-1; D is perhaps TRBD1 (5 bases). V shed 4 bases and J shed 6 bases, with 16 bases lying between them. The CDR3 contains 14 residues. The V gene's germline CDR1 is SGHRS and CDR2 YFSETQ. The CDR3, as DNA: TGCGCCAGCAGCCGTGGGGGGGTGCTCCCTGAAGCTTTCTTT. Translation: CASSRGGVLPEAFF.

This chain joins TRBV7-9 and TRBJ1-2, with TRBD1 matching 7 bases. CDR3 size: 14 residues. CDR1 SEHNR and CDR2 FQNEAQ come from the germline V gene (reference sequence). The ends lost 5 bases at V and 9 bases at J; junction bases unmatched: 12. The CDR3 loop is CASSRMGDSGSYTF. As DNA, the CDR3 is TGTGCCAGCAGCCGTATGGGGGACAGCGGTAGCTACACCTTC.

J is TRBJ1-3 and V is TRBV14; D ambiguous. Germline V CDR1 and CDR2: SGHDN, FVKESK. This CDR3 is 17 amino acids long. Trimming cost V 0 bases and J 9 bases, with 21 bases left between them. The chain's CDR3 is CASSQDISPGYSGTIYF. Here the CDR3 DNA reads TGTGCCAGCAGCCAAGATATCAGCCCCGGTTATTCTGGCACCATATATTTT.

The CDR3 DNA follows: TGTGCCAGCTCTGAAGAGGGGGCGACTGATGGCTACACCTTC. It is translated as CASSEEGATDGYTF. The chain recombines TRBV27 with TRBJ1-2; TRBD1 aligns across 7 bases. J gave up 6 bases and V 8 bases, and 12 bases lay outside the gene matches. Germline V gene data show CDR1 as MNHEY and CDR2 as SMNVEV (reference sequence). The CDR3 length is 14 residues.

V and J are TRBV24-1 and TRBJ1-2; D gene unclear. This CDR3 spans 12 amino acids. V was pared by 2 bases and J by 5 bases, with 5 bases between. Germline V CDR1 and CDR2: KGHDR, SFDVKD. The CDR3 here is CATSDSLYGYTF. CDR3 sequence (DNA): TGTGCCACCAGTGATTCCCTTTATGGCTACACCTTC.

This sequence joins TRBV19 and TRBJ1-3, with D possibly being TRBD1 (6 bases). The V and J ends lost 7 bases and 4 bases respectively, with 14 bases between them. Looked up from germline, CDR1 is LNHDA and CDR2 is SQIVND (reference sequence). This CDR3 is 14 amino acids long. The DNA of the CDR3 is TGTGCCAGTACCAACGGGGGGGCCGGAAACACCATATATTTT. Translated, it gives CASTNGGAGNTIYF.

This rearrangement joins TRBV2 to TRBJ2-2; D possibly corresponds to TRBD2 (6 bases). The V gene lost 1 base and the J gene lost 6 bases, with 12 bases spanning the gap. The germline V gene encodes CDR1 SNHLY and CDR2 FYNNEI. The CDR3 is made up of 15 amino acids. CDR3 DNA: TGTGCCAGCAGTGAAGGGCGGTCGGGAGCCGGGGAGCTGTTTTTT. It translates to CASSEGRSGAGELFF. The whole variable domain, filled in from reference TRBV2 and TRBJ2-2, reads EPEVTQTPSHQVTQMGQEVILRCVPISNHLYFYWYRQILGQKVEFLVSFYNNEISEKSEIFDDQFSVERPDGSNFTLKIRSTKLEDSAMYFCASSEGRSGAGELFFGEGSRLTVL.

CDR3: CASSRGGFYEQYF. The CDR3 DNA is TGTGCCAGCAGCCGTGGGGGGTTTTACGAGCAGTACTTC. V is TRBV12-3 or TRBV12-4 and J is TRBJ2-7; a weak D match, TRBD2 (6 bases). This CDR3 comprises 13 residues. Trimming stripped 6 bases from V and 4 bases from J, with 13 bases between.

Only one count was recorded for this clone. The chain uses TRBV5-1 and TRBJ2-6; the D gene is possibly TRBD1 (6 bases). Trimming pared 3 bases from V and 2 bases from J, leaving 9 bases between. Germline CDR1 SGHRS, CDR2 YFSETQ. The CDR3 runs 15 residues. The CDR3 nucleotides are TGCGCCAGCAGCTCAGGGGAAGCTGGGGCCAACGTCCTGACTTTC. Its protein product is CASSSGEAGANVLTF.

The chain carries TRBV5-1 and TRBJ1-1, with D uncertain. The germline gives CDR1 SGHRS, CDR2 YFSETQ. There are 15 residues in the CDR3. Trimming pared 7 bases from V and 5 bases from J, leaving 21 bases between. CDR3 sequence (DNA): TGCGCCAGCCATAAACGGACCTCCGCGGGGACTGAAGCTTTCTTT. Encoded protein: CASHKRTSAGTEAFF.

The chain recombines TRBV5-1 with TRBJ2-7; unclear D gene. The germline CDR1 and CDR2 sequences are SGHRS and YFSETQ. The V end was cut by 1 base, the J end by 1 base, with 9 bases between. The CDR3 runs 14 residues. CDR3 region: CASSLLSGSYEQYF. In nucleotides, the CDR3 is TGCGCCAGCAGCTTGTTATCGGGTTCCTACGAGCAGTACTTC.

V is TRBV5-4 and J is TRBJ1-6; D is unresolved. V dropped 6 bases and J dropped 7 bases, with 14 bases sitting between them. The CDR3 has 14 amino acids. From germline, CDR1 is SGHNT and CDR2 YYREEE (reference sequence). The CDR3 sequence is CASTRVSGNSPLHF. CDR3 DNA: TGTGCCAGCACTAGAGTTTCCGGGAATTCACCCCTCCACTTT.

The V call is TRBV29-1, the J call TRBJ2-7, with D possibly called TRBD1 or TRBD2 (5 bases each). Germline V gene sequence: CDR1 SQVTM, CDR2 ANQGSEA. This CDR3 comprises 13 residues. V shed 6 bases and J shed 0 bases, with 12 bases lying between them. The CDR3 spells CSVRDRSSYEQYF. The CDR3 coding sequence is TGCAGCGTCCGGGACCGGAGCTCCTACGAGCAGTACTTC.

CDR3 amino acids: CASSLAPSGGYNEQFF. CDR3 DNA sequence: TGCGCCAGCAGCTTGGCCCCCAGCGGGGGCTACAATGAGCAGTTCTTC. The genes are TRBV5-1 and TRBJ2-1; 8 positions match TRBD2. CDR3 size: 16 residues. In germline, CDR1 is SGHRS, CDR2 YFSETQ. The trim removed 0 bases at V and 3 bases at J, leaving 5 bases unmatched.

In DNA, the CDR3 is TGTGCCAGCAGGAGCCACTACAATGAGCAGTTCTTC. This sequence encodes CASRSHYNEQFF. The genes are TRBV3-1 (or the pseudogene TRBV3-2) and TRBJ2-1, with D unclear. The CDR3 runs 12 residues. Germline V gives CDR1 LGHDT, CDR2 YNNKEL (reference sequence). V lost 6 bases, J lost 3 bases, and 6 bases lay in between.

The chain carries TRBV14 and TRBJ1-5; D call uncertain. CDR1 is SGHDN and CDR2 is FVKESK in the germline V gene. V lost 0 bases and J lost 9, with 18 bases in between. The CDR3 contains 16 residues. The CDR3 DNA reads TGTGCCAGCAGCCAAGATGACCAGGCCACGGGTCCGCCCCAGCATTTT. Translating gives CASSQDDQATGPPQHF.

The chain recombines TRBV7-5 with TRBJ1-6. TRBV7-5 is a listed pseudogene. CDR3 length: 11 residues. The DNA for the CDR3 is TGTGCCGTAGCCCCTAATTCACCCCTCCACTTT. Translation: CAVAPNSPLHF.

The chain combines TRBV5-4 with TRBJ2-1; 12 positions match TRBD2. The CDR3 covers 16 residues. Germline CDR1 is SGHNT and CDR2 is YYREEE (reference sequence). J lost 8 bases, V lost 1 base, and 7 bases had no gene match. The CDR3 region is CASSLRLAGGPDEQFF. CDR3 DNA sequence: TGTGCCAGCAGCTTGCGGCTAGCGGGAGGGCCGGATGAGCAGTTCTTC. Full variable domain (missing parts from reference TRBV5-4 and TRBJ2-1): ETGVTQSPTHLIKTRGQQVTLRCSSQSGHNTVSWYQQALGQGPQFIFQYYREEENGRGNFPPRFSGLQFPNYSSELNVNALELDDSALYLCASSLRLAGGPDEQFFGPGTRLTVL.

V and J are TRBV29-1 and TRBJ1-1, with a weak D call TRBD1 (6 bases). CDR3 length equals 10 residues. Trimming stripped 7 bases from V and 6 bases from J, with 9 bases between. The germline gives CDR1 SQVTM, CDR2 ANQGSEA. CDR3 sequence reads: CSAGQSEAFF. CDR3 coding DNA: TGCAGCGCCGGACAGTCTGAAGCTTTCTTT.

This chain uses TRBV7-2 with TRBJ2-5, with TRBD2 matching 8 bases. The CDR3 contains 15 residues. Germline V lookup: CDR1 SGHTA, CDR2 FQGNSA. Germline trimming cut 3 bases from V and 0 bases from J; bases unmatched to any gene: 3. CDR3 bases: TGTGCCAGCAGCTTGAGGACTAGCCACCAAGAGACCCAGTACTTC. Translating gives CASSLRTSHQETQYF.

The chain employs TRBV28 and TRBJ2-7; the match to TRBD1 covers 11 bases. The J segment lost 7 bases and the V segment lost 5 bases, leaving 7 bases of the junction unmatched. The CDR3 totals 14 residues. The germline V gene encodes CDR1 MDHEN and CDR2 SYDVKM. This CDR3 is CASSGQGAPWEQYF. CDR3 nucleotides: TGTGCCAGCAGTGGACAGGGGGCGCCTTGGGAGCAGTACTTC.

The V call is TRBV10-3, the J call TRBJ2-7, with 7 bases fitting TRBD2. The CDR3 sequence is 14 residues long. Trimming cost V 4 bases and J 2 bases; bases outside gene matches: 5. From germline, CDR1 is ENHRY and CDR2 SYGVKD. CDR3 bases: TGTGCCATCAGTGGTGCGGGAGTAACCTACGAGCAGTACTTC. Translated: CAISGAGVTYEQYF.

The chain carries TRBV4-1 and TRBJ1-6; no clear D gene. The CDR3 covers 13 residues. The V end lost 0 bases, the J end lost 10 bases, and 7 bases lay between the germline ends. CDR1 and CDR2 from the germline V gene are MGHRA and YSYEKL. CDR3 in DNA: TGCGCCAGCAGCCAAGATCCGGCCTCACCCCTCCACTTT. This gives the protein CASSQDPASPLHF.

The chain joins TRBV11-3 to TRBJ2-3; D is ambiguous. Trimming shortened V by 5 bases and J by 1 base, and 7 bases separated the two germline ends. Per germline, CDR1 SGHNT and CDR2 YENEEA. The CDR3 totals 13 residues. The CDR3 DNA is TGTGCCAGCAGCCCGGTGGGCACAGATACGCAGTATTTT. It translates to CASSPVGTDTQYF.